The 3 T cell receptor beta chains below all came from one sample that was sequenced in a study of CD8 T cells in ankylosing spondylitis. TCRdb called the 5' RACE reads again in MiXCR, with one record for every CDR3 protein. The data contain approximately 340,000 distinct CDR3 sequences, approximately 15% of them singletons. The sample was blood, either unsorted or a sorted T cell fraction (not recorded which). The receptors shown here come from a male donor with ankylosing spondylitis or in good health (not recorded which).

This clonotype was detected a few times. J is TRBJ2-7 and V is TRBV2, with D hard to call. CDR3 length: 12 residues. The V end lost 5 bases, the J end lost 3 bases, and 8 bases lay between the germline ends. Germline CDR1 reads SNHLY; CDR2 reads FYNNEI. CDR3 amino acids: CASSSSFYEQYF. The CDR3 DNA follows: TGTGCCAGCAGTAGTTCCTTCTACGAGCAGTACTTC. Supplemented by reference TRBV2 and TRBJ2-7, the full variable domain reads EPEVTQTPSHQVTQMGQEVILRCVPISNHLYFYWYRQILGQKVEFLVSFYNNEISEKSEIFDDQFSVERPDGSNFTLKIRSTKLEDSAMYFCASSSSFYEQYFGPGTRLTVT.

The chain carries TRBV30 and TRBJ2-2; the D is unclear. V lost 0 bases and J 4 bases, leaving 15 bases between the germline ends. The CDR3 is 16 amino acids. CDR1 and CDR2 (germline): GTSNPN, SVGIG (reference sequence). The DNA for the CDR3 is TGTGCCTGGAGTGTAACCCCCAAGAGAATCACCGGGGAGCTGTTTTTT. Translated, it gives CAWSVTPKRITGELFF.

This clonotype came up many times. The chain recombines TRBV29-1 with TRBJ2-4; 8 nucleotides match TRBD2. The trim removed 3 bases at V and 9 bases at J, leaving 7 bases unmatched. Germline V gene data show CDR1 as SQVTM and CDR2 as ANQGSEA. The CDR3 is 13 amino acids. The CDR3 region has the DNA TGCAGCGTTGATGGTACTAGCGGCGGCATTCAGTACTTC. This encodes CSVDGTSGGIQYF.